This is a list of T cell receptor beta chains from one sample in a study of post-analysis software for immune sequencing data. TCRdb called the PCR reads again in MiXCR, with one record for every CDR3 protein. The sample consists of 400,000 to 500,000 distinct CDR3 sequences, approximately 42% of them appearing once. Source material: blood. Receptors originate from a girl aged 2-10 years with multiple sclerosis. The CDR3 runs from the conserved cysteine through the conserved F or W. The D gene is left open where the match is weak. Size is stated for part of the rows, as once, few or many counts, or as a class when the clone is expanded.

D gene,J gene,clone size,V gene,CDR3 protein,CDR3 DNA
TRBD1,TRBJ2-1,once,TRBV6-1,CASPPADRDEQFF,TGTGCCAGCCCACCTGCCGACAGGGACGAGCAGTTCTTC
TRBD2,TRBJ2-1,NA,TRBV12-3/TRBV12-4,CASTPGLGTRIPLYNEQFF,TGTGCCAGCACGCCGGGACTAGGCACTAGGATCCCCCTCTACAATGAGCAGTTCTTC
NA,TRBJ2-5,NA,TRBV6-2/TRBV6-3,CASSLGSLVETQYF,TGTGCCAGCAGTCTCGGTTCGCTAGTTGAGACCCAGTACTTC
NA,TRBJ2-5,few,TRBV10-3,CAISESSVRQETQYF,TGTGCCATCAGTGAGTCGAGTGTTCGTCAAGAGACCCAGTACTTC
TRBD1,TRBJ2-1,few,TRBV20-1,CSARFGQGENKQFF,TGCAGTGCTAGATTCGGACAGGGGGAAAATAAGCAGTTCTTC
TRBD1,TRBJ2-4,NA,TRBV9,CASSVGGGEAKNIQYF,TGTGCCAGCAGCGTAGGAGGGGGCGAGGCCAAAAACATTCAGTACTTC
TRBD1,TRBJ2-7,NA,TRBV6-5,CASSRDSVSYEQYF,TGTGCCAGCAGCCGGGACAGCGTTTCCTACGAGCAGTACTTC
TRBD1,TRBJ2-3,few,TRBV7-9,CASSLVGQAYSTDTQYF,TGTGCCAGCAGCTTGGTGGGACAGGCCTATAGCACAGATACGCAGTATTTT
NA,TRBJ2-1,few,TRBV5-8,CASSLRRGGNEQFF,TGTGCCAGCAGCTTGAGGCGGGGAGGCAATGAGCAGTTCTTC
TRBD2,TRBJ2-5,few,TRBV5-1,CASSLDSGGPKTQYF,TGCGCCAGTAGCTTGGATTCGGGGGGGCCCAAGACCCAGTACTTC
NA,TRBJ2-3,NA,TRBV5-1,CASSLFGDTQYF,TGCGCCAGCAGCTTGTTTGGAGATACGCAGTATTTT
NA,TRBJ2-2,few,TRBV20-1,CSAREAGLLRTGELFF,TGCAGTGCTAGAGAAGCAGGGTTACTACGCACCGGGGAGCTGTTTTTT
TRBD2,TRBJ2-5,NA,TRBV20-1,CSAGGTRGGTQYF,TGCAGTGCTGGAGGGACTAGAGGTGGGACCCAGTACTTC
NA,TRBJ2-7,NA,TRBV7-2,CASSLRFPLDEQYF,TGTGCCAGCAGCTTACGCTTTCCCTTGGACGAGCAGTACTTC
TRBD2,TRBJ2-5,NA,TRBV28,CASSLLRTSGRDEQYF,TGTGCCAGCAGTCTCCTACGGACTAGCGGGAGGGATGAGCAGTACTTC
NA,TRBJ2-1,NA,TRBV6-5,CASSLIRGSYNEQFF,TGTGCCAGCAGTTTAATCAGGGGATCCTACAATGAGCAGTTCTTC
NA,TRBJ2-1,NA,TRBV7-2,CASQKARFGEQFF,TGTGCCAGCCAAAAGGCCCGGTTCGGGGAGCAGTTCTTC
NA,TRBJ2-7,few,TRBV12-3/TRBV12-4,CASSLGSDRYEQYF,TGTGCCAGCAGTTTAGGTAGCGATCGGTACGAGCAGTACTTC
TRBD2,TRBJ2-4,NA,TRBV2,CASSEGTGGAKNIQYF,TGTGCCAGCAGTGAAGGGACGGGAGGGGCCAAAAACATTCAGTACTTC
TRBD1,TRBJ2-7,NA,TRBV7-2,CASSLEGQGCYEQYF,TGTGCCAGCAGCTTAGAGGGACAGGGATGCTACGAGCAGTACTTC
NA,TRBJ1-5,NA,TRBV20-1,CSASVGRSNQPQHF,TGCAGTGCTAGTGTCGGCAGGTCCAATCAGCCCCAGCATTTT
NA,TRBJ2-6,NA,TRBV20-1,CSARNQGSSGANVLTF,TGCAGTGCTAGAAACCAGGGGTCTTCTGGGGCCAACGTCCTGACTTTC
TRBD2,TRBJ2-1,few,TRBV20-1,CSAPLAGGLFSNEQFF,TGCAGTGCTCCGCTAGCGGGAGGTCTTTTTTCCAATGAGCAGTTCTTC
NA,TRBJ2-7,NA,TRBV4-3,CASSQDLSGVGGEQYF,TGCGCCAGCAGCCAAGATCTGTCGGGGGTAGGTGGCGAGCAGTACTTC
NA,TRBJ2-7,NA,TRBV28,CASSLIGGPSYEQYF,TGTGCCAGCAGTTTGATTGGGGGCCCCTCCTACGAGCAGTACTTC
NA,TRBJ2-1,few,TRBV29-1,CSVAWNEQFF,TGCAGCGTTGCCTGGAATGAGCAGTTCTTC
TRBD2,TRBJ2-3,NA,TRBV5-1,CAGSLGSSGGNADTQYF,TGCGCCGGCAGCCTGGGGTCTAGCGGGGGGAATGCAGATACGCAGTATTTT
NA,TRBJ1-2,few,TRBV20-1,CSASSGRNIYGYTF,TGCAGTGCTAGTTCAGGGAGGAATATCTATGGCTACACCTTC
NA,TRBJ2-1,NA,TRBV19,CASSEQRSNEQFF,TGTGCCAGTAGTGAACAGCGTTCGAATGAGCAGTTCTTC
TRBD2,TRBJ2-7,NA,TRBV20-1,CSAREPGGFYEQYF,TGCAGTGCTAGAGAACCGGGGGGGTTCTACGAGCAGTACTTC
NA,TRBJ2-3,few,TRBV6-5,CASSGWWNTDTQYF,TGTGCCAGCAGTGGGTGGTGGAACACAGATACGCAGTATTTT
NA,TRBJ1-1,NA,TRBV29-1,CSVEEMNTEAFF,TGCAGCGTTGAAGAAATGAACACTGAAGCTTTCTTT
NA,TRBJ2-7,NA,TRBV29-1,CSIVQGRSYEQYF,TGCAGCATTGTCCAGGGACGCTCCTACGAGCAGTACTTC
TRBD1,TRBJ2-3,few,TRBV25-1,CASSLDRGRVDTQYF,TGTGCCAGCAGTCTGGACAGGGGGCGCGTGGATACGCAGTATTTT